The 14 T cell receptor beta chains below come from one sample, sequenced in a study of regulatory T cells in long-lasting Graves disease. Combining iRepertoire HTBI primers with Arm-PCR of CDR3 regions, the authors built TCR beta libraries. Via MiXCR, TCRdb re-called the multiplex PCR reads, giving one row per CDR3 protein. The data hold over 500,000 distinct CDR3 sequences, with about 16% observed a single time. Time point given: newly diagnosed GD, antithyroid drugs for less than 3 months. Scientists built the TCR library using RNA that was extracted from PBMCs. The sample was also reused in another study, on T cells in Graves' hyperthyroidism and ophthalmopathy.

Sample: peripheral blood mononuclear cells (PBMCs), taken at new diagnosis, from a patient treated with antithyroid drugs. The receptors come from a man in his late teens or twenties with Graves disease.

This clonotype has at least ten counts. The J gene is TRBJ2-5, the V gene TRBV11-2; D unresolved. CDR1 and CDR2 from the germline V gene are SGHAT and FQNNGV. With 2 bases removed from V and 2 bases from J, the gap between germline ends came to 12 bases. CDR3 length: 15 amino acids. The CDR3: CASSLNTYLQETQYF. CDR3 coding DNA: TGTGCCAGCAGCTTAAATACCTACCTACAAGAGACCCAGTACTTC.

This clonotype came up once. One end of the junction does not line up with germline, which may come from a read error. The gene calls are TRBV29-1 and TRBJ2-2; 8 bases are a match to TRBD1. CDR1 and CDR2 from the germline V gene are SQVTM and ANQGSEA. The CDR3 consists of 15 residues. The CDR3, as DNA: TGCAGCGCCGCGCGGGCAGGGGGCAACACCGGGGAGCTGTCTTTT. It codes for CSAARAGGNTGELSF.

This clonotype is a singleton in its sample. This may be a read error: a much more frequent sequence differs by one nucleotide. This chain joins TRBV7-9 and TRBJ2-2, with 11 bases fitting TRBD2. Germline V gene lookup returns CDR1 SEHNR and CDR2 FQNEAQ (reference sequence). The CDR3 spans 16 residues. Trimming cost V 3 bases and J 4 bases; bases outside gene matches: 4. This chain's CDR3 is CASSFRLAGCTGELFF. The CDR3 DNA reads TGTGCCAGCAGCTTCCGACTAGCGGGATGCACCGGGGAGCTGTTTTTT.

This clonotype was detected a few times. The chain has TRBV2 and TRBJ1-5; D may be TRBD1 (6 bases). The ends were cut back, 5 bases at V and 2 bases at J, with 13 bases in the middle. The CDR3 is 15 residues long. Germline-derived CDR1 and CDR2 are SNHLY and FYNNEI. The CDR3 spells CASSTNRAGNQPQHF. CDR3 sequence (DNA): TGTGCCAGCAGTACTAACAGGGCTGGCAATCAGCCCCAGCATTTT.

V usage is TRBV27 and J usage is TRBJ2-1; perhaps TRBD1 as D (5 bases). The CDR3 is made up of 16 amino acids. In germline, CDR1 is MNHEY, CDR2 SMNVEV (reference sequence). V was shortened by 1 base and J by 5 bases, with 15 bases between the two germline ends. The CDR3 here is CASSLYTRGPNNEQFF. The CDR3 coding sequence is TGTGCCAGCAGTTTATACACAAGGGGCCCTAACAATGAGCAGTTCTTC.

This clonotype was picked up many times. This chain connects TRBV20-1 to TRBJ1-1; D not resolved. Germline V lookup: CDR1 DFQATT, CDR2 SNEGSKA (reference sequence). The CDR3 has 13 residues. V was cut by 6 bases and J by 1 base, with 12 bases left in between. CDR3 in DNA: TGCAGTGCCGATACAGCGTGGAACACTGAAGCTTTCTTT. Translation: CSADTAWNTEAFF.

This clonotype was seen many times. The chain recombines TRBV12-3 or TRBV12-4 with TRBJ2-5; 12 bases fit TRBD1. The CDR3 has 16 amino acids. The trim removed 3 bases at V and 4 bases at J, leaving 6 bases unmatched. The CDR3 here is CASSLRDRGRGETQYF. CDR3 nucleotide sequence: TGTGCCAGCAGTTTGAGGGACAGGGGGCGCGGAGAGACCCAGTACTTC.

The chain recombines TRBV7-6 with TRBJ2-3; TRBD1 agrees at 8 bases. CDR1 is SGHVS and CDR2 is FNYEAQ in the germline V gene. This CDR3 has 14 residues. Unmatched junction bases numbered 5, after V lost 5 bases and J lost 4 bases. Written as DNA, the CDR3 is TGTGCCAGCAGCACGAGGACAGGGCCAGATACGCAGTATTTT. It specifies CASSTRTGPDTQYF.

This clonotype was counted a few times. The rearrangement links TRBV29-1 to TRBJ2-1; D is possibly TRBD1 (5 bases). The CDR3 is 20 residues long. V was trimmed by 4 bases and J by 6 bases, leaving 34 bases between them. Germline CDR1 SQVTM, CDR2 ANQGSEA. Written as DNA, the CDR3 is TGCAGCGTTGCGTCGAGTGAAAGGACACATCCAAATAGAATGTCCAATGAGCAGTTCTTC. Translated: CSVASSERTHPNRMSNEQFF.

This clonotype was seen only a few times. The CDR3 bases are TGTGCCAGCAGCCTTTGGCCCTCCTACGAGCAGTACTTC. This translates into CASSLWPSYEQYF. The rearrangement joins TRBV27 to TRBJ2-7; D is undetermined. The germline V gene encodes CDR1 MNHEY and CDR2 SMNVEV (reference sequence). V was clipped by 6 bases and J by 0 bases, with 9 bases between them. The CDR3 has 13 residues.

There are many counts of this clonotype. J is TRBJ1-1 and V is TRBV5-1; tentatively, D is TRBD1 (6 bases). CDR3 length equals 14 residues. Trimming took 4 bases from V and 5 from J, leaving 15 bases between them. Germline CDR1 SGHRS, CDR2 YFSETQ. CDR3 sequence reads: CASSGEQGLTEAFF. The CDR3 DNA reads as TGCGCCAGCAGCGGGGAACAGGGACTGACTGAAGCTTTCTTT. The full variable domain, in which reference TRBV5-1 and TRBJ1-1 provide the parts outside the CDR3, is KAGVTQTPRYLIKTRGQQVTLSCSPISGHRSVSWYQQTPGQGLQFLFEYFSETQRNKGNFPGRFSGRQFSNSRSEMNVSTLELGDSALYLCASSGEQGLTEAFFGQGTRLTVV.

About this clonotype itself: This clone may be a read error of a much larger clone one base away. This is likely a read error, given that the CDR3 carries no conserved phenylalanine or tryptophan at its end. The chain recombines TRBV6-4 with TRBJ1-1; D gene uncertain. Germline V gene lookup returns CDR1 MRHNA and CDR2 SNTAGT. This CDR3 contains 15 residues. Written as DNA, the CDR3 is TGTGCCGGCAGTTACCGGCGGTCCCGGGGCACTGAAGCTTTCCTT. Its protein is CAGSYRRSRGTEAFL.

The CDR3 is CASSLAGLAGNEQYF. The DNA of the CDR3 is TGTGCCAGCAGCTTGGCGGGACTAGCGGGAAACGAGCAGTACTTC. V gene TRBV5-4 combines with J gene TRBJ2-7; 13 bases fit TRBD2. The CDR3 contains 15 residues. After removal of 0 bases from V and 5 bases from J, the junction contained 2 bases not matched to a gene. From germline, CDR1 is SGHNT and CDR2 YYREEE (reference sequence).

The chain's CDR3 is CASSVEVLTGVRDTQYF. The CDR3, as DNA: TGTGCCAGCAGCGTAGAAGTGCTGACGGGAGTAAGAGATACGCAGTATTTT. This chain connects TRBV9 to TRBJ2-3; tentatively, D is TRBD2 (6 bases). There are 17 residues in the CDR3. With 0 bases removed from V and 5 bases from J, the gap between germline ends came to 19 bases. Germline V gene sequence: CDR1 SGDLS, CDR2 YYNGEE.